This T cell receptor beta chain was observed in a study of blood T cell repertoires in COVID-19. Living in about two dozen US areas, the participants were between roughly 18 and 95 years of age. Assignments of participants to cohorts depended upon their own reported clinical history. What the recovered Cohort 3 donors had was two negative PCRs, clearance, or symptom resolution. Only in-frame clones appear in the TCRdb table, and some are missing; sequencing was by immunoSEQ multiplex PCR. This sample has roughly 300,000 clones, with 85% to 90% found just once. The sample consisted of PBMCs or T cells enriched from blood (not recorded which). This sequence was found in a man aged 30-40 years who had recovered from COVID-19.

CDR3 residues: CASSESSLNTEAFF. The CDR3, as DNA: TGCGCCAGCAGTGAGTCCAGTCTGAACACTGAAGCTTTCTTT. The genes are TRBV10-1 and TRBJ1-1, with unresolved D. Germline CDR1 WNHNN, CDR2 SYGVQD (reference sequence). The CDR3 length is 14 residues. With 0 bases removed from V and 0 bases from J, the gap between germline ends came to 5 bases.